The clone carrying this TCR beta chain was counted at least ten times. This sample stems from a study of blood T cell repertoires in COVID-19. Study in general: COVID-19 samples, acute and convalescent, were from the United States, Italy and Spain. PBMCs, B-cell-depleted T cells, or T cells were the source of the cDNA or gDNA that made up the material.

Authors' analysis steps: By means of reference gene primer amplification, nucleated cell counts were estimated. TCRdb's copy holds only in-frame clones and misses some; the assay was immunoSEQ multiplex PCR. That table is the source of V, J and clone size, and D and trimming were worked out from the DNA. This sample carries some 97,000 clones, around 88% of them seen once, and the ten largest clones take around 5.4%. V lost 8 bases to trimming and J lost 4 bases; unmatched junction nucleotides: 10. The germline V gene encodes CDR1 MDHEN and CDR2 SYDVKM. The CDR3 contains 15 residues. The sequence derives from a human donor in a cohort sampled during active COVID-19. The sequencing input was peripheral blood. The rearrangement uses TRBV28 and TRBJ1-5; 8 bases agree with TRBD1. The CDR3 DNA reads as TGTGCCAGCCATGAGACAGGGGTCTGGAATCAGCCCCAGCATTTT. It codes for CASHETGVWNQPQHF. Filled out from reference TRBV28 and TRBJ1-5, the complete variable domain reads DVKVTQSSRYLVKRTGEKVFLECVQDMDHENMFWYRQDPGLGLRLIYFSYDVKMKEKGDIPEGYSVSREKKERFSLILESASTNQTSMYLCASHETGVWNQPQHFGDGTRLSIL.